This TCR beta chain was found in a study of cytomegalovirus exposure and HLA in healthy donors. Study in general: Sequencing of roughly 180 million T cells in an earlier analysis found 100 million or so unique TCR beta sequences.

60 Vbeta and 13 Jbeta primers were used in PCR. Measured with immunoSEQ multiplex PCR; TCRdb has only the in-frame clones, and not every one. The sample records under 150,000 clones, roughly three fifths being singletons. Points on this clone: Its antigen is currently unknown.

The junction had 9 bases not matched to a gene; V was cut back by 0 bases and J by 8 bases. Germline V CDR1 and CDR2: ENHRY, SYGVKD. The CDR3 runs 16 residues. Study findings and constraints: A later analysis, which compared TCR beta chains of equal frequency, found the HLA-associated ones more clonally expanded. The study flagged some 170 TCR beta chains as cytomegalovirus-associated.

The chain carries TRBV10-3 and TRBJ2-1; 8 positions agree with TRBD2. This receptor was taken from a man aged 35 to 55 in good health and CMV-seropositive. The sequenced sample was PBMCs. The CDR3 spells CAISESTAGEVHEQFF. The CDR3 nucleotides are TGTGCCATCAGTGAGTCGACAGCGGGAGAAGTCCATGAGCAGTTCTTC.